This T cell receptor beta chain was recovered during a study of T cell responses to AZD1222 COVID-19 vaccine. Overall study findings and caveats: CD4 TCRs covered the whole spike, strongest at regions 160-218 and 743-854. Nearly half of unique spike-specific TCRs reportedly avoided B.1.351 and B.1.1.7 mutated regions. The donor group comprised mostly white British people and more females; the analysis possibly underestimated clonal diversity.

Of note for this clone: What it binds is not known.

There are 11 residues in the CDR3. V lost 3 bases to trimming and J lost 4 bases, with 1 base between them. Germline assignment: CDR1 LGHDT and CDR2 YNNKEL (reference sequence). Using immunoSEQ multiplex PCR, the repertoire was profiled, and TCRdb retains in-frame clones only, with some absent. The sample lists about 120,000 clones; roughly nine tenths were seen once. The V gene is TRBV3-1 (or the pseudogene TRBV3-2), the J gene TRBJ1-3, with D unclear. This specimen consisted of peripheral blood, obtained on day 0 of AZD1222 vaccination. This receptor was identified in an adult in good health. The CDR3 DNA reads TGTGCCAGCAGCCAGGGAAACACCATATATTTT. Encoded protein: CASSQGNTIYF.